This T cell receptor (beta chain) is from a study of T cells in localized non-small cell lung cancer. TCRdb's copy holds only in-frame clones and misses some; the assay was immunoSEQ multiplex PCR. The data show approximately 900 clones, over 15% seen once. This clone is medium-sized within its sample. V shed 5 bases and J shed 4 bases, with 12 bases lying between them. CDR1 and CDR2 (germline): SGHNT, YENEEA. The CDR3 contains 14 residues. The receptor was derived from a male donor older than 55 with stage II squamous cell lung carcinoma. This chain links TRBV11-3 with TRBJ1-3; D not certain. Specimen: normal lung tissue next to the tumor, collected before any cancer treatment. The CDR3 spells CASSPEGGGNTIYF. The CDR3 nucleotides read TGTGCCAGCAGCCCCGAAGGAGGCGGAAACACCATATATTTT. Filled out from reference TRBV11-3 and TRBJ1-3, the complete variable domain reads EAGVVQSPRYKIIEKKQPVAFWCNPISGHNTLYWYLQNLGQGPELLIRYENEEAVDDSQLPKDRFSAERLKGVDSTLKIQPAELGDSAVYLCASSPEGGGNTIYFGEGSWLTVV.